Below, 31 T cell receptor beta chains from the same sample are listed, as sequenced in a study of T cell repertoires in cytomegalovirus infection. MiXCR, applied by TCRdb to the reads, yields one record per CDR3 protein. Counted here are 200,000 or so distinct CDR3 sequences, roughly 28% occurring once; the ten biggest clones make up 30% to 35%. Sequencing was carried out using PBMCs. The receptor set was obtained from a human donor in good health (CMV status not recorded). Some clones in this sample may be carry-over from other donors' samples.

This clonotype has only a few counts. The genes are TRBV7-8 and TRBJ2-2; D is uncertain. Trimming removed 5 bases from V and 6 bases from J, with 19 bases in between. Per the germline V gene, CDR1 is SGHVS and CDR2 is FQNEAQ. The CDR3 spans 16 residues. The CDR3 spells CASSPRRAGIPGELFF. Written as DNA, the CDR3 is TGTGCCAGCAGCCCCCGAAGGGCAGGTATCCCCGGGGAGCTGTTTTTT.

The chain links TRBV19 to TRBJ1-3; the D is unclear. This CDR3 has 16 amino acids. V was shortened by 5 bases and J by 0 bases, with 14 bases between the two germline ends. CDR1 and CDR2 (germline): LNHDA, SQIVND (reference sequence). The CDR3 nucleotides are TGTGCCAGTAGTCTTCTTCAGCACAGCTCTGGAAACACCATATATTTT. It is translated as CASSLLQHSSGNTIYF.

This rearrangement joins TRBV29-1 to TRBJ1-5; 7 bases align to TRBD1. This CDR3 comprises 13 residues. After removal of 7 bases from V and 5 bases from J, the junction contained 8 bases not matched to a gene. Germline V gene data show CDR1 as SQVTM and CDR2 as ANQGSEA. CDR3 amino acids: CSAQTGRDQPQHF. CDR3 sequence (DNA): TGCAGCGCCCAGACAGGGAGGGATCAGCCCCAGCATTTT.

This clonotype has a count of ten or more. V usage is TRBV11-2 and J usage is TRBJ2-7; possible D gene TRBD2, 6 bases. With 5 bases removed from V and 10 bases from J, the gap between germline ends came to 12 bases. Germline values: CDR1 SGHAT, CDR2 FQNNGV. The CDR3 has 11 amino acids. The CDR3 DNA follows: TGTGCCAGCAGCCCCGGGACTCACCAGTACTTC. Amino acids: CASSPGTHQYF.

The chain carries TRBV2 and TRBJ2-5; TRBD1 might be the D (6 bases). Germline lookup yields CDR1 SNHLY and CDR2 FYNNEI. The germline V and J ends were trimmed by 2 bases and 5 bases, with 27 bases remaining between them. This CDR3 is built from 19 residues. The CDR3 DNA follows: TGTGCCAGCAGTGAATCATTGTGGGCCCAGGGGTTTAACAGGGAGACCCAGTACTTC. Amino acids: CASSESLWAQGFNRETQYF.

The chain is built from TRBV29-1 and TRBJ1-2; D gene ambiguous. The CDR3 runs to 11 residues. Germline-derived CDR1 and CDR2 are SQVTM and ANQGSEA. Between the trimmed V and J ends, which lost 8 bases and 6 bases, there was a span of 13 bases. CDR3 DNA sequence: TGCAGCATTGCGTCCCCAAATGGCTACACCTTC. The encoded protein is CSIASPNGYTF.

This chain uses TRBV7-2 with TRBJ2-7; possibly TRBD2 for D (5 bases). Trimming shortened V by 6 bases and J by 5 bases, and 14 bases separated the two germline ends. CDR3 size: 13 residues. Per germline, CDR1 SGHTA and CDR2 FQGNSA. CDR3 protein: CASSGLARDEQYF. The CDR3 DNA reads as TGTGCCAGCAGTGGACTCGCAAGGGACGAGCAGTACTTC. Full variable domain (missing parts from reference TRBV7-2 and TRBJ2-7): GAGVSQSPSNKVTEKGKDVELRCDPISGHTALYWYRQSLGQGLEFLIYFQGNSAPDKSGLPSDRFSAERTGGSVSTLTIQRTQQEDSAVYLCASSGLARDEQYFGPGTRLTVT.

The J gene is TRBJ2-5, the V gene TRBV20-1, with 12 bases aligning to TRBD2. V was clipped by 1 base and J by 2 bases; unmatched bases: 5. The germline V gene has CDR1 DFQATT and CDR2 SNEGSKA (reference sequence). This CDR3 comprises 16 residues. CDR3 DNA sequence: TGCAGTGCTAGAGGGGGAGGACTAGCGGGGCAAGAGACCCAGTACTTC. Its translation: CSARGGGLAGQETQYF.

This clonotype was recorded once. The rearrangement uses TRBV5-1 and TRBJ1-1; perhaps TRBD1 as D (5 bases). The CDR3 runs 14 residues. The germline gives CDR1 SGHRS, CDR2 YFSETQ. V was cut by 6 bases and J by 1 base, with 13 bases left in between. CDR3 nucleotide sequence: TGCGCCAGCAAGGCAGGGACGGGGAACACTGAAGCTTTCTTT. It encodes CASKAGTGNTEAFF.

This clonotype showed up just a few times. The CDR3 sequence: CASSSRQHATNEKLFF. In DNA, the CDR3 is TGTGCCAGCAGTTCTCGACAGCATGCAACTAATGAAAAACTGTTTTTT. The rearrangement links TRBV6-2 or TRBV6-3 to TRBJ1-4, with a possible D match to TRBD1 (5 bases). The CDR3 consists of 16 residues. The V end lost 4 bases, the J end lost 0 bases, and 12 bases lay between the germline ends. Germline values: CDR1 MNHEY, CDR2 SVGEGT.

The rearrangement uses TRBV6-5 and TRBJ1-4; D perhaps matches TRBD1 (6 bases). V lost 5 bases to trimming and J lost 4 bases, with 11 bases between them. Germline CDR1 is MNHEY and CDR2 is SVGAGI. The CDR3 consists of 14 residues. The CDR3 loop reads CASSRGQINEKLFF. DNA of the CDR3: TGTGCCAGCAGTCGCGGACAGATTAATGAAAAACTGTTTTTT.

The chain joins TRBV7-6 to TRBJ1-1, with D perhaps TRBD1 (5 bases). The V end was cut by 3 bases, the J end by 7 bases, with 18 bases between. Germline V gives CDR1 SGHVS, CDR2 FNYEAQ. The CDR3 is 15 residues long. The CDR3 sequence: CASSFTPEGTNEAFF. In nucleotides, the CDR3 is TGTGCCAGCAGCTTCACCCCAGAGGGGACGAATGAAGCTTTCTTT.

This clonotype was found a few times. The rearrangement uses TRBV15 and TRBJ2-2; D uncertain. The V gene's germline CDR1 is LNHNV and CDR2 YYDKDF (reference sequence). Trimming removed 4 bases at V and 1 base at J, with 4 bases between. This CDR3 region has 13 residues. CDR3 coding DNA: TGTGCCACCAGCAAACGGAACACCGGGGAGCTGTTTTTT. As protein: CATSKRNTGELFF.

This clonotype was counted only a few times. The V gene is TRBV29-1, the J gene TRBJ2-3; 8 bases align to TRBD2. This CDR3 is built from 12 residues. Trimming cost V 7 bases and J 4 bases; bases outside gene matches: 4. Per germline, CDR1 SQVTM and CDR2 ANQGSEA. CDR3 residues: CSALLAADTQYF. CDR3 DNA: TGCAGCGCTTTACTAGCGGCAGATACGCAGTATTTT.

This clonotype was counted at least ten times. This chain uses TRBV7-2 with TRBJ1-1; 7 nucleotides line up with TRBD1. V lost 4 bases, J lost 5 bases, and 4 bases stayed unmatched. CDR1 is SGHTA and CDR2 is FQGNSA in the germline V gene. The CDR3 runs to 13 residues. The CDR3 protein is CASSYTGVTEAFF. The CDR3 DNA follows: TGTGCCAGCAGCTACACAGGGGTAACTGAAGCTTTCTTT. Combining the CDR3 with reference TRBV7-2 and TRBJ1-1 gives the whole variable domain GAGVSQSPSNKVTEKGKDVELRCDPISGHTALYWYRQSLGQGLEFLIYFQGNSAPDKSGLPSDRFSAERTGGSVSTLTIQRTQQEDSAVYLCASSYTGVTEAFFGQGTRLTVV.

CDR3 residues: CASSQEHTGEQFF. CDR3 in DNA: TGCGCCAGCAGTCAAGAACATACCGGAGAGCAGTTCTTC. The V call is TRBV5-1, the J call TRBJ2-1, with D unclear. V was shortened by 5 bases and J by 10 bases, with 16 bases between the two germline ends. Germline V gene lookup returns CDR1 SGHRS and CDR2 YFSETQ. The CDR3 is 13 amino acids.

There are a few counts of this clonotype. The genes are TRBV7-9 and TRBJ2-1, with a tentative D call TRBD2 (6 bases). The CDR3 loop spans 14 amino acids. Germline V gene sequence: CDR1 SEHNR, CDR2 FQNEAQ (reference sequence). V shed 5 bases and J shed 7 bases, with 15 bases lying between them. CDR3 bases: TGTGCCAGCAGCGAATCAGGACTATTAAATGAGCAGTTCTTC. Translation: CASSESGLLNEQFF.

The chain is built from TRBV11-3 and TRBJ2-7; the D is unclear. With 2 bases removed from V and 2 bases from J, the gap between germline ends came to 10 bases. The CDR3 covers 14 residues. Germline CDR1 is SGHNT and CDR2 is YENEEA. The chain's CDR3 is CASSLQDGAYEQYF. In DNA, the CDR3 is TGTGCCAGCAGCTTACAGGACGGAGCCTACGAGCAGTACTTC.

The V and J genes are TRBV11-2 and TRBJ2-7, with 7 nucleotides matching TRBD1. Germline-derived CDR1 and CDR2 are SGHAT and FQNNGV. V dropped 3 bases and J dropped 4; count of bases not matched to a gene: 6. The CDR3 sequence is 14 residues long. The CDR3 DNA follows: TGTGCCAGCAGCTTCCGGGACAGTAGATACGAGCAGTACTTC. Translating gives CASSFRDSRYEQYF.

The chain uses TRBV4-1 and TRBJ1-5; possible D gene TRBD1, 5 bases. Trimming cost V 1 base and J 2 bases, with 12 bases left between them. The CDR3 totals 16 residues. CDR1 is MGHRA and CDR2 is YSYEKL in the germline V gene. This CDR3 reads CASSQGRGNRNQPQHF. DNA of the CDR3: TGCGCCAGCAGCCAAGGCCGGGGGAATCGCAATCAGCCCCAGCATTTT.

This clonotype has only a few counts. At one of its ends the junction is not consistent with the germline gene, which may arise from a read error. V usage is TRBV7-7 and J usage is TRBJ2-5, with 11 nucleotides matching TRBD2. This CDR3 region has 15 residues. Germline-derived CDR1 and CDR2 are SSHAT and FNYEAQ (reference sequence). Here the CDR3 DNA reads TGTGCTAGCAGCGCGACTAGCGGGGCGGGGGAGACCCAGTACTTC. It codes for CASSATSGAGETQYF.

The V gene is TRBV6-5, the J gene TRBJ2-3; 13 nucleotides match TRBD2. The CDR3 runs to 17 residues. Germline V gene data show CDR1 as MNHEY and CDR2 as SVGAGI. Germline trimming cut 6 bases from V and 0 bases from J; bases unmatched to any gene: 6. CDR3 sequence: CASSSGTSGVSTDTQYF. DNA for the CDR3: TGTGCCAGCAGCTCGGGGACTAGCGGGGTGAGCACAGATACGCAGTATTTT.

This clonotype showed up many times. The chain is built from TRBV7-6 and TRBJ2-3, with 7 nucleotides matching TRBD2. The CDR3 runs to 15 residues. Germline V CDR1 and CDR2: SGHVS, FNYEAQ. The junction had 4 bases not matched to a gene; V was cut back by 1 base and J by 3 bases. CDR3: CASSLEASGTDTQYF. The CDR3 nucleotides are TGTGCCAGCAGCTTAGAGGCTAGCGGAACAGATACGCAGTATTTT.

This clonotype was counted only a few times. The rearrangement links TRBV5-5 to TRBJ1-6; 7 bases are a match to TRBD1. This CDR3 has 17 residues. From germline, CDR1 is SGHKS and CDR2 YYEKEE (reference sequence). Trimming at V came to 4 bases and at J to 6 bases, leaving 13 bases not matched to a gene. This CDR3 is CASSMMPRTGGNSPLHF. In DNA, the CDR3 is TGTGCCAGCAGCATGATGCCACGGACAGGCGGTAATTCACCCCTCCACTTT. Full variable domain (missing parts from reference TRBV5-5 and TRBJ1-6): DAGVTQSPTHLIKTRGQQVTLRCSPISGHKSVSWYQQVLGQGPQFIFQYYEKEERGRGNFPDRFSARQFPNYSSELNVNALLLGDSALYLCASSMMPRTGGNSPLHFGNGTRLTVT.

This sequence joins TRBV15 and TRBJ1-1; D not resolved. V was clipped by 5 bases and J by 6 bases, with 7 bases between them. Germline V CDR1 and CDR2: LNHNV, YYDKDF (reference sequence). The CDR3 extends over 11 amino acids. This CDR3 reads CATSQEAEAFF. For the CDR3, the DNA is TGTGCCACCAGCCAAGAGGCTGAAGCTTTCTTT.

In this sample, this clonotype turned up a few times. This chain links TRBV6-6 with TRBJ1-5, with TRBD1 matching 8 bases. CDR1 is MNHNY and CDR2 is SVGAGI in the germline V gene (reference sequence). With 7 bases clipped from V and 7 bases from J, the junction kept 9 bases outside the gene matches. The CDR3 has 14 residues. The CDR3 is CASIGQGLQQPQHF. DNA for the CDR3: TGTGCCAGCATTGGACAGGGTCTTCAACAGCCCCAGCATTTT.

The CDR3 spells CASSLVGTGVNEQFF. CDR3 nucleotides: TGTGCCAGCAGCTTAGTTGGGACAGGGGTCAATGAGCAGTTCTTC. V usage is TRBV7-2 and J usage is TRBJ2-1; 10 nucleotides match TRBD1. J gave up 6 bases and V 1 base, and 3 bases lay outside the gene matches. The germline gives CDR1 SGHTA, CDR2 FQGNSA. The CDR3 has 15 residues.

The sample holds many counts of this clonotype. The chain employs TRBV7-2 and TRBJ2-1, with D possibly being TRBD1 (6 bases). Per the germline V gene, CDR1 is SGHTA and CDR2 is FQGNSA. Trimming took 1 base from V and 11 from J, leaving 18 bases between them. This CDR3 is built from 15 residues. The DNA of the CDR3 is TGTGCCAGCAGCTTAGAAGGGGGTGCGCGTTGGCAGCAGTTCTTC. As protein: CASSLEGGARWQQFF. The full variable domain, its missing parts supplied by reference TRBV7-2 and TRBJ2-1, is GAGVSQSPSNKVTEKGKDVELRCDPISGHTALYWYRQSLGQGLEFLIYFQGNSAPDKSGLPSDRFSAERTGGSVSTLTIQRTQQEDSAVYLCASSLEGGARWQQFFGPGTRLTVL.

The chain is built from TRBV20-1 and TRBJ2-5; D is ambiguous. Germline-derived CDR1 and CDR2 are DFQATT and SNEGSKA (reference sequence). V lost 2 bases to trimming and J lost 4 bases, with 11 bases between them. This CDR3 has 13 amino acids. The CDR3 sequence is CSARFQPGETQYF. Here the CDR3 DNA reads TGCAGTGCTAGATTTCAGCCCGGAGAGACCCAGTACTTC.

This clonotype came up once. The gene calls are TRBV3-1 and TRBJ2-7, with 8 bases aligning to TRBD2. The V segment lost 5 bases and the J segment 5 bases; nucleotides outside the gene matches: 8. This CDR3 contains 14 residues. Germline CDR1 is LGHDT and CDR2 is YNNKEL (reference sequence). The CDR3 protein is CASSFSGARDEQYF. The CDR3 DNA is TGTGCCAGCAGCTTTAGCGGGGCAAGGGACGAGCAGTACTTC.

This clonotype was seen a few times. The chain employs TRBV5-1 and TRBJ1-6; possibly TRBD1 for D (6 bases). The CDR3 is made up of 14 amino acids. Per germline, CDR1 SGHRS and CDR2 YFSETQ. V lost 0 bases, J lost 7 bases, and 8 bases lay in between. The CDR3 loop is CASSLATGNSPLHF. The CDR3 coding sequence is TGCGCCAGCAGCTTGGCGACAGGAAATTCACCCCTCCACTTT.